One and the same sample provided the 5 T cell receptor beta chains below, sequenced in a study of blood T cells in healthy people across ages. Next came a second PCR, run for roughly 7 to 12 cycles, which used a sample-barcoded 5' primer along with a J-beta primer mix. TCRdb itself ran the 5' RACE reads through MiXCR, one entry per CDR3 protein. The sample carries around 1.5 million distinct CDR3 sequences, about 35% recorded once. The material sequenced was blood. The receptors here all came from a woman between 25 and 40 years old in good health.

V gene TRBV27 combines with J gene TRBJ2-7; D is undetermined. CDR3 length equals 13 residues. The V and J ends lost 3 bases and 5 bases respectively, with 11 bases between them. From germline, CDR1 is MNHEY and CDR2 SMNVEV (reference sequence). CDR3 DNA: TGTGCCAGCAGTTTCGTGCAGGCCAACGAGCAGTACTTC. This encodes CASSFVQANEQYF.

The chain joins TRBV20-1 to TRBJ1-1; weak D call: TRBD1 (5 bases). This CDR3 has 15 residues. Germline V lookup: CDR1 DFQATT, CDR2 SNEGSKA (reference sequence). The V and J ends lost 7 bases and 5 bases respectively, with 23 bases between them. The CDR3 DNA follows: TGCAGTGTTGCGGACCCGGACCCCCCAGGGACTGAAGCTTTCTTT. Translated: CSVADPDPPGTEAFF.

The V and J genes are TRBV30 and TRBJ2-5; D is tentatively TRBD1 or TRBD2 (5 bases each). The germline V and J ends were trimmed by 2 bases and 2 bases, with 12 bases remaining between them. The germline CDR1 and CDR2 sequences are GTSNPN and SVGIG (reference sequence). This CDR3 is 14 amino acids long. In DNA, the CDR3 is TGTGCCTGGAGTCAGCAGGGAGTTCAAGAGACCCAGTACTTC. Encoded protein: CAWSQQGVQETQYF.

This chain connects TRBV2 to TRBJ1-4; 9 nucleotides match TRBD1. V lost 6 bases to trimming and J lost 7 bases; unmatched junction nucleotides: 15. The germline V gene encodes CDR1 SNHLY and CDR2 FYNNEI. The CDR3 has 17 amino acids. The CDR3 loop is CASSAVPGQGQREKLFF. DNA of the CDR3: TGTGCCAGCAGCGCCGTCCCGGGACAGGGACAGCGTGAAAAACTGTTTTTT.

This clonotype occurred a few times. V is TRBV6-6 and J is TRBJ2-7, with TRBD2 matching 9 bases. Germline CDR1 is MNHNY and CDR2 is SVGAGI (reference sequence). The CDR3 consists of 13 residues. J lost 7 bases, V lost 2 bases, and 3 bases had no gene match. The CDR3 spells CASSYRAGGEQYF. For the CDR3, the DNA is TGTGCCAGCAGTTACAGGGCGGGAGGGGAGCAGTACTTC.